These T cell receptor beta chains were read from a single sample in a study of regulatory T cells in long-lasting Graves disease. Via MiXCR, TCRdb re-called the multiplex PCR reads, giving one row per CDR3 protein. The sample shows a few hundred thousand distinct CDR3 sequences, approximately 18% of them seen only once. These data were also reused for a study on T cells in Graves' hyperthyroidism and ophthalmopathy.

The sample consisted of peripheral blood mononuclear cells (PBMCs), taken at new diagnosis, from a patient treated with antithyroid drugs. The receptors were gathered from a woman aged 30 to 39 with Graves disease. The CDR3 runs from the conserved cysteine through the conserved F or W. Each record gives: V gene, D gene, J gene, clone size, CDR3 length, CDR3 DNA, CDR3 protein. The D gene is left open where the match is weak. For some rows the clone size is stated as once, few or many, or as a class when expanded; others skip it.

>TRBV4-1|NA|TRBJ2-7|many|14
TGCGCCAGCAGCCAAGTAGAGGGGAACTACGAGCAGTACTTC
CASSQVEGNYEQYF
>TRBV19|NA|TRBJ2-1|few|13
TGTGCCAGTAGTATTGGTCGGGGGGCAGAGCAGTTCTTC
CASSIGRGAEQFF
>TRBV12-5|NA|TRBJ1-1|many|14
TGTGCTAGTGGTTTGGTTTTGTCTAGCACTGAAGCTTTCTTT
CASGLVLSSTEAFF
>TRBV7-6|NA|TRBJ2-1|NA|14
TGTGCCAGCAGCTTCCCTTCAACAGGCAACGAGCAGTTCTTC
CASSFPSTGNEQFF
>TRBV28|NA|TRBJ2-3|few|14
TGTGCCAGCAGTTTGCACAGTTACACAGATACGCAGTATTTT
CASSLHSYTDTQYF
>TRBV18|NA|TRBJ1-2|NA|17
TGTGCCAGCTCACCAAGGGCAGATCATAATCTAAACTATGGCTACACCTTC
CASSPRADHNLNYGYTF
>TRBV11-2|NA|TRBJ1-1|NA|13
TGTGCCAGCAGCCAGATGGACAGCACTGAAGCTTTCTTT
CASSQMDSTEAFF
>TRBV7-8|TRBD1|TRBJ2-7|many|15
TGTGCCAGCAGCTCACCTGGGACAGGGTTCTACGAGCAGTACTTC
CASSSPGTGFYEQYF
>TRBV20-1|NA|TRBJ1-2|many|11
TGCAGTGCTAATTCGTACAGATCTCACACCTTC
CSANSYRSHTF
>TRBV6-1|TRBD1|TRBJ1-5|NA|15
TGTGCCAGCAGTACCGATTCGGGACAGACTCAGCCCCAGCATTTT
CASSTDSGQTQPQHF
>TRBV19|NA|TRBJ1-3|few|14
TGTGCCAGTACTGAAGATTGGGTTGTGAACACCATATATTTT
CASTEDWVVNTIYF
>TRBV25-1|TRBD1|TRBJ2-7|few|16
TGTGCCAGCAGTGAATCTGGGACAGGGCTCTCCTACGAGCAGTACTTC
CASSESGTGLSYEQYF
>TRBV20-1|TRBD1|TRBJ1-6|many|14
TGCAGTGCTCGGGACAGTAAATTGTATTCACCCCTCCACTTT
CSARDSKLYSPLHF
>TRBV5-6|TRBD1|TRBJ1-2|NA|16
TGTGCCAGCAGCACCATTGTTCGGGACAGGGCCTATGGCTACACCTTC
CASSTIVRDRAYGYTF
>TRBV6-1|NA|TRBJ1-4|many|15
TGTGCCAGCAGTGAATTTGTACGGAATAATGAAAAACTGTTTTTT
CASSEFVRNNEKLFF
>TRBV6-2/TRBV6-3|NA|TRBJ1-2|NA|17
TGTGCCAGCAGTTACTCTCTCCCGGTCGGCCCAGGACCAGGCTACACCTTC
CASSYSLPVGPGPGYTF
>TRBV6-2/TRBV6-3|NA|TRBJ2-5|many|15
TGTGCCAGCAGTTACTCATTTCGGGGCTCGGAGACCCAGTACTTC
CASSYSFRGSETQYF
>TRBV19|TRBD2|TRBJ2-7|NA|17
TGTGCCAGTAGTCCTAGGCGGGTCAGCGGGAGCGTCAACGAGCAGTACTTC
CASSPRRVSGSVNEQYF
>TRBV20-1|NA|TRBJ1-2|NA|18
TGCAGTGCTAGAGTTAGGAAACGAGAGGGGGGCCCTAACTATGGCTACACCTTC
CSARVRKREGGPNYGYTF
>TRBV7-9|TRBD1|TRBJ1-4|few|15
TGTGCCAGCAGTTCGGGGGGAGGGGGCTTTGAAAAACTGTTTTTT
CASSSGGGGFEKLFF
>TRBV7-9|TRBD1|TRBJ1-2|NA|15
TGTGCCAGCAGCTTAGCAGGACAGGGGAGTGAGGGCTACACCTTC
CASSLAGQGSEGYTF
>TRBV4-2|TRBD1|TRBJ1-6|NA|15
TGTGCCAGCAGCCGGGATACAGGGGTATGGTCACCCCTCCACTTT
CASSRDTGVWSPLHF
>TRBV6-4|NA|TRBJ1-5|few|16
TGTGCCAGCAGTGTAATAGGAGCGGGAGGGTGTCAGCCCCAGCATTTT
CASSVIGAGGCQPQHF
>TRBV25-1|NA|TRBJ1-4|NA|17
TGTGCCAGCAGTAACAATCGCCCGGGACACCATAATGAAAAACTGTTTTTT
CASSNNRPGHHNEKLFF
>TRBV19|NA|TRBJ1-4|few|15
TGTGCCAGTCATACCGGTCGGGGTCTTAATGAAAAACTGTTTTTT
CASHTGRGLNEKLFF
>TRBV7-2|TRBD2|TRBJ2-3|NA|15
TGTGCCAGCAGCACGCGGACTAGCGGCACAGATACGCAGTATTTT
CASSTRTSGTDTQYF
>TRBV7-9|TRBD1|TRBJ1-1|many|14
TGTGCCAGCAGCCCACAGGGGGGGAACCCTGAAGCTTTCTTT
CASSPQGGNPEAFF
>TRBV20-1|NA|TRBJ1-2|many|13
TGCAGTGCTAGTCTACAGGGCAATTATGGCTACACCTTC
CSASLQGNYGYTF
>TRBV6-2/TRBV6-3|NA|TRBJ2-1|NA|13
TGTGCCAGCAGCGTTAGGGAGGTCTATGAGCAGTTCTTC
CASSVREVYEQFF
>TRBV7-2|NA|TRBJ2-7|many|14
TGTGCCAGCAGCTTATTAGCGATGGGCCGCGAGCAGTACTTC
CASSLLAMGREQYF
>TRBV7-3|TRBD2|TRBJ2-3|NA|15
TGTGCCAGCAGCGAGGGACTAGCGGGAGAAGATACGCAGTATTTT
CASSEGLAGEDTQYF
>TRBV24-1|TRBD1|TRBJ2-3|many|16
TGTGCCACCAGTGATATCAGGGGGAGCGCTCCAGATACGCAGTATTTT
CATSDIRGSAPDTQYF
>TRBV19|TRBD1|TRBJ2-2|NA|14
TGTGCCAGTAGGTGGACAGGGGACACCGGGGAGCTGTTTTTT
CASRWTGDTGELFF
>TRBV12-3/TRBV12-4|TRBD1|TRBJ1-6|many|17
TGTGCCAGCAGTTTAAGTCCAGGGGGCGCTTATAATTCACCCCTCCACTTT
CASSLSPGGAYNSPLHF
>TRBV12-5|TRBD2|TRBJ2-6|NA|14
TGTGCTAGTGGTTTCAGCGGGGTAGCCAACGTCCTGACTTTC
CASGFSGVANVLTF
>TRBV6-1|NA|TRBJ1-5|many|19
TGTGCCAGCAGTGAACCTGGAAGCGACCTGGCCTCGTTGCCCTTGCCCCAGCATTTT
CASSEPGSDLASLPLPQHF
>TRBV19|TRBD1|TRBJ2-7|few|14
TGTGCAGCGGGCCGGACAGGGGGCTTCTACGAGCAGTACTTC
CAAGRTGGFYEQYF
>TRBV2|TRBD1|TRBJ1-1|NA|14
TGTGCCAGCAGACAACAGGGGGCGGACACTGAAGCTTTCTTT
CASRQQGADTEAFF
>TRBV5-4|TRBD1|TRBJ2-2|NA|16
TGTGCCAGCAGCACAAGGGACAGCACGAACACCGGGGAGCTGTTTTTT
CASSTRDSTNTGELFF
>TRBV12-5|NA|TRBJ2-7|NA|13
TGTGCTAGTGGTTGGGCCGGGACCTACGAGCAGTACTTC
CASGWAGTYEQYF